This T cell receptor (beta chain) originates from a study of cytotoxic CD8 clonotypes in ibrutinib-treated CLL. To note about this clone: The identical CDR3 is also encoded by other nucleotide sequences in the sample.

Sequencing used immunoSEQ multiplex PCR; TCRdb keeps in-frame clones, though not all of them. The data hold 9,400 or so clones, with approximately 57% observed a single time. The ends were cut back, 1 base at V and 2 bases at J, with 13 bases in the middle. The CDR3 has 16 residues. Germline V gene lookup returns CDR1 MGHRA and CDR2 YSYEKL. The chain combines TRBV4-1 with TRBJ2-3, with D tentatively TRBD2 (7 bases). Here the sequenced sample was PBMCs, taken before ibrutinib treatment. This receptor was obtained from a human donor with chronic lymphocytic leukemia. The CDR3 coding sequence is TGCGCCAGCAGCCAAGCGGGGCGGGGGCCCACAGATACGCAGTATTTT. This sequence encodes CASSQAGRGPTDTQYF.